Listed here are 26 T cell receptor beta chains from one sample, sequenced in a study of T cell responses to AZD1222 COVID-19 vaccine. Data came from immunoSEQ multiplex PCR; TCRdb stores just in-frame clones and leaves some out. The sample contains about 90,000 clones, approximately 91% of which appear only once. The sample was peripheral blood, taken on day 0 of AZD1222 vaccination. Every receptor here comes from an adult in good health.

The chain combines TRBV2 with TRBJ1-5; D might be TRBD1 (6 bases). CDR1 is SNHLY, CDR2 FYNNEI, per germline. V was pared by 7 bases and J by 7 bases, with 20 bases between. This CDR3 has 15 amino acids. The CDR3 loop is CASTGSGGIKQPQHF. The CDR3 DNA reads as TGTGCCAGCACGGGCTCGGGGGGCATTAAACAGCCCCAGCATTTT.

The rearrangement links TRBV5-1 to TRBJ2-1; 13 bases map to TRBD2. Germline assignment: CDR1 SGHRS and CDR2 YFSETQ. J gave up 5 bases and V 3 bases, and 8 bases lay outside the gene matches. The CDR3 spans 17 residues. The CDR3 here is CASSSSGTSGEDNEQFF. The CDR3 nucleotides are TGCGCCAGCAGCTCTTCCGGGACTAGCGGGGAAGACAATGAGCAGTTCTTC.

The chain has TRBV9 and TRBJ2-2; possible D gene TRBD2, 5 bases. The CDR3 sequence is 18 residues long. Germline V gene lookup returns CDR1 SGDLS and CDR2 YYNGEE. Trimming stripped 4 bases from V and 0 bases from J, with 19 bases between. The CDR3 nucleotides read TGTGCCAGCAGCCAAATTAACAGAGACTATACGAACACCGGGGAGCTGTTTTTT. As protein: CASSQINRDYTNTGELFF. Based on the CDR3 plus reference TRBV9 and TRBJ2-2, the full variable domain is DSGVTQTPKHLITATGQRVTLRCSPRSGDLSVYWYQQSLDQGLQFLIQYYNGEERAKGNILERFSAQQFPDLHSELNLSSLELGDSALYFCASSQINRDYTNTGELFFGEGSRLTVL.

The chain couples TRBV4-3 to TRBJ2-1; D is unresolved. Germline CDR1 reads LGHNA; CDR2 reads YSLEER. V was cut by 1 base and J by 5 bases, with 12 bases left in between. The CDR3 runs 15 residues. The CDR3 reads CASSQGRAPNNEQFF. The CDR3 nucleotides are TGCGCCAGCAGCCAAGGGAGAGCGCCCAACAATGAGCAGTTCTTC.

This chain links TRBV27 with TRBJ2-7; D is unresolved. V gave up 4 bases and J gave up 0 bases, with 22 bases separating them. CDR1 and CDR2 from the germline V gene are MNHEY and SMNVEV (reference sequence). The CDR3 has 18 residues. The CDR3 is CASSSLAATRSSSYEQYF. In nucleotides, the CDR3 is TGTGCCAGCAGTTCCCTCGCCGCGACCCGCAGCAGCTCCTACGAGCAGTACTTC.

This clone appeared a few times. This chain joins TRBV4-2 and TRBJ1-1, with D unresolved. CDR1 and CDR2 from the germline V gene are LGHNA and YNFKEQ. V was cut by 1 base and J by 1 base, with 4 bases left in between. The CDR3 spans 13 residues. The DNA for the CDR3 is TGTGCCAGCAGCCAAGGAGAGAACACTGAAGCTTTCTTT. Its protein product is CASSQGENTEAFF.

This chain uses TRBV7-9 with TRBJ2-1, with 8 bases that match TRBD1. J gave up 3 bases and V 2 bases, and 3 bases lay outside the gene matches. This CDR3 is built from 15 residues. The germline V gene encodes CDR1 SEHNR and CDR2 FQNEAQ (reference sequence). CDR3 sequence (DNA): TGTGCCAGCAGCTTACCGGACAGGGTCTACAATGAGCAGTTCTTC. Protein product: CASSLPDRVYNEQFF. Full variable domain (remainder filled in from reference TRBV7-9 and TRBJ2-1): DTGVSQNPRHKITKRGQNVTFRCDPISEHNRLYWYRQTLGQGPEFLTYFQNEAQLEKSRLLSDRFSAERPKGSFSTLEIQRTEQGDSAMYLCASSLPDRVYNEQFFGPGTRLTVL.

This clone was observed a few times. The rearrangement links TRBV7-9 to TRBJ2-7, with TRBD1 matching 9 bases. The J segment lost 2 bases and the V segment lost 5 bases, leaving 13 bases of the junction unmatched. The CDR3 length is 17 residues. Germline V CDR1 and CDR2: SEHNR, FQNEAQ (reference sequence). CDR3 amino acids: CASSPRGGQGPTYEQYF. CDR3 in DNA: TGTGCCAGCAGCCCAAGAGGGGGACAGGGCCCGACCTACGAGCAGTACTTC. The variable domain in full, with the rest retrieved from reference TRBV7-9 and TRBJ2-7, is DTGVSQNPRHKITKRGQNVTFRCDPISEHNRLYWYRQTLGQGPEFLTYFQNEAQLEKSRLLSDRFSAERPKGSFSTLEIQRTEQGDSAMYLCASSPRGGQGPTYEQYFGPGTRLTVT.

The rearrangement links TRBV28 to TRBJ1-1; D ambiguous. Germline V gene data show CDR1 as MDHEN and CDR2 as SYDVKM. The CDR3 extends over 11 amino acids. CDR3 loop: CGSIANTEAFF. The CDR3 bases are TGTGGCTCCATAGCGAACACTGAAGCTTTCTTT.

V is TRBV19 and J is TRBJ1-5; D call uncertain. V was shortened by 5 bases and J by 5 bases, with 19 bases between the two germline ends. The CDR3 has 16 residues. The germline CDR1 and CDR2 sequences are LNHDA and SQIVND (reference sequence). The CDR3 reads CASSPSRLLRDQPQHF. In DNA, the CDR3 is TGTGCCAGTAGTCCATCGCGTTTGCTTCGGGATCAGCCCCAGCATTTT.

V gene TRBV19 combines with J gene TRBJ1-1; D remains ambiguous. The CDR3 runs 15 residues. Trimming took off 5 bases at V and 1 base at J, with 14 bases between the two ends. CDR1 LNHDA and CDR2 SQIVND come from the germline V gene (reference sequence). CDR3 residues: CASSLDAGRNTEAFF. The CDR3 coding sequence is TGTGCCAGTAGTCTCGATGCAGGCCGGAACACTGAAGCTTTCTTT.

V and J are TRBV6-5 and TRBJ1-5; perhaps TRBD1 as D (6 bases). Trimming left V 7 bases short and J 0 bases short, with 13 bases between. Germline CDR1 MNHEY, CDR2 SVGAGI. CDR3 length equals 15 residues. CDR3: CASTMGTPSNQPQHF. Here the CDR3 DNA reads TGTGCCAGCACCATGGGGACACCTAGCAATCAGCCCCAGCATTTT.

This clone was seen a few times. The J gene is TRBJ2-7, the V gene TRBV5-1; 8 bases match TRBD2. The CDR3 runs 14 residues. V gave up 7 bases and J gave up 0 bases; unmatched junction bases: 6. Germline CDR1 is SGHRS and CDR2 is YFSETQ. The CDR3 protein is CASASGPFSYEQYF. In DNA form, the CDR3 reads TGCGCCAGCGCTAGCGGGCCGTTCTCCTACGAGCAGTACTTC.

CDR3 in amino acids: CASSGDSHTEAFF. The CDR3 bases are TGTGCCAGCAGCGGGGACAGTCACACTGAAGCTTTCTTT. V is TRBV2 and J is TRBJ1-1, with TRBD1 matching over 7 bases. The trim removed 6 bases at V and 3 bases at J, leaving 4 bases unmatched. This CDR3 contains 13 residues. Germline lookup yields CDR1 SNHLY and CDR2 FYNNEI.

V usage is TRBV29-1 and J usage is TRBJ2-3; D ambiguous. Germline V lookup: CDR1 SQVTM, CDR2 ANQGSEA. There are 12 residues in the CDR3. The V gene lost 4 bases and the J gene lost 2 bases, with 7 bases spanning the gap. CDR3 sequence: CSVGQVTDTQYF. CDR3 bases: TGCAGCGTTGGTCAGGTCACAGATACGCAGTATTTT.

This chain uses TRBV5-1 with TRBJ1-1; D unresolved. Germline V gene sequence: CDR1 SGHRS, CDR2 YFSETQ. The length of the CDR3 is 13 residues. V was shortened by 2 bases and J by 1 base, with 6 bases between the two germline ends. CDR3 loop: CASSFDGNTEAFF. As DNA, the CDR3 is TGCGCCAGCAGCTTTGATGGGAACACTGAAGCTTTCTTT.

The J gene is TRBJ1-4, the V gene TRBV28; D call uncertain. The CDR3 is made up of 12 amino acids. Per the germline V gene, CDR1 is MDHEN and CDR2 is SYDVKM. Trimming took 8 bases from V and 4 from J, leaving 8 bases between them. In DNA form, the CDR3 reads TGTGCCAGCGACACAAATAATGAAAAACTGTTTTTT. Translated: CASDTNNEKLFF. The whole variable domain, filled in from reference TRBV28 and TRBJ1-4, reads DVKVTQSSRYLVKRTGEKVFLECVQDMDHENMFWYRQDPGLGLRLIYFSYDVKMKEKGDIPEGYSVSREKKERFSLILESASTNQTSMYLCASDTNNEKLFFGSGTQLSVL.

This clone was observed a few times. CDR3: CASSLQAGYGYTF. DNA of the CDR3: TGTGCCAGCAGCTTACAGGCGGGCTATGGCTACACCTTC. The chain uses TRBV5-4 and TRBJ1-2, with D possibly matching TRBD1 (5 bases). Germline V gives CDR1 SGHNT, CDR2 YYREEE (reference sequence). The CDR3 spans 13 residues. V gave up 2 bases and J gave up 4 bases, with 9 bases separating them.

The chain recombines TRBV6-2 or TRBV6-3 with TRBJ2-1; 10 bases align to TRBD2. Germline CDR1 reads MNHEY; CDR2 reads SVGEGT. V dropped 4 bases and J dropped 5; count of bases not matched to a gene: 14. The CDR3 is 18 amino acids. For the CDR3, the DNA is TGTGCCAGCAGTTTAGGTCTAGCGGGAGAAGAATTGGACAATGAGCAGTTCTTC. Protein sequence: CASSLGLAGEELDNEQFF.

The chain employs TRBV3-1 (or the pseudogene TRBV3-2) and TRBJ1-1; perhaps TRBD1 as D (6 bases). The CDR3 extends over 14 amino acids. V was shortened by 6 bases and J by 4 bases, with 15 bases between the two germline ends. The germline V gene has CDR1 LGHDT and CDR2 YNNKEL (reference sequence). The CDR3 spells CASRRSGVVTEAFF. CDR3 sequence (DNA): TGTGCCAGCAGGCGATCAGGGGTGGTCACTGAAGCTTTCTTT.

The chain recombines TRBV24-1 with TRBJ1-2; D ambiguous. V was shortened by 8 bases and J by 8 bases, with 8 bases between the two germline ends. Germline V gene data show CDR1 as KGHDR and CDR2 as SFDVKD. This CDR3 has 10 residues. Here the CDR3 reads CATTSGGYTF. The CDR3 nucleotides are TGTGCCACCACGTCTGGGGGCTACACCTTC.

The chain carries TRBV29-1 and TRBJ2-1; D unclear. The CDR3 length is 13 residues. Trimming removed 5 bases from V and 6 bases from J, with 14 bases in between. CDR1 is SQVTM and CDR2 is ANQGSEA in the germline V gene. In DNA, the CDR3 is TGCAGCGTTAGTACACCGGCCTCCAATGAGCAGTTCTTC. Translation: CSVSTPASNEQFF.

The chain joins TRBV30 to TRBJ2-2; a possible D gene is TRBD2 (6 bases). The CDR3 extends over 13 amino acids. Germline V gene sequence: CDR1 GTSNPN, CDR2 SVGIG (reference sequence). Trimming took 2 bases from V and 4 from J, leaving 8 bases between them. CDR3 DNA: TGTGCCTGGAGTCGGGGGATCACCGGGGAGCTGTTTTTT. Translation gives CAWSRGITGELFF.

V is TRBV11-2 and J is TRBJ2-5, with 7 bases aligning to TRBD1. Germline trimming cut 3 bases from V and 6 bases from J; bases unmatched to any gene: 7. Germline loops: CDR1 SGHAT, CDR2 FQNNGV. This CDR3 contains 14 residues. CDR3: CASSFDRAIKTQYF. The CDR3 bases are TGTGCCAGCAGCTTCGACAGGGCCATAAAGACCCAGTACTTC. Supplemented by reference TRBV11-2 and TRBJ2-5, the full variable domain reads EAGVAQSPRYKIIEKRQSVAFWCNPISGHATLYWYQQILGQGPKLLIQFQNNGVVDDSQLPKDRFSAERLKGVDSTLKIQPAKLEDSAVYLCASSFDRAIKTQYFGPGTRLLVL.

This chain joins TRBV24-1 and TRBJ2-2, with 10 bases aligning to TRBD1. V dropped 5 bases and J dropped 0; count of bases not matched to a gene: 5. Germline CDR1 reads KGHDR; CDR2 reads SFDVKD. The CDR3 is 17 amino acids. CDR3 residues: CATSGRQGAANTGELFF. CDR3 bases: TGTGCCACCAGTGGCCGACAGGGGGCGGCGAACACCGGGGAGCTGTTTTTT.

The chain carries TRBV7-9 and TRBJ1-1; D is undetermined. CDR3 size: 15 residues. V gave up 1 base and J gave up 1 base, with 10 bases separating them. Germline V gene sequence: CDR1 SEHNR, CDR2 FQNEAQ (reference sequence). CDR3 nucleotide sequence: TGTGCCAGCAGCTTAGAGCTGCTAGGGAACACTGAAGCTTTCTTT. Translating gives CASSLELLGNTEAFF.